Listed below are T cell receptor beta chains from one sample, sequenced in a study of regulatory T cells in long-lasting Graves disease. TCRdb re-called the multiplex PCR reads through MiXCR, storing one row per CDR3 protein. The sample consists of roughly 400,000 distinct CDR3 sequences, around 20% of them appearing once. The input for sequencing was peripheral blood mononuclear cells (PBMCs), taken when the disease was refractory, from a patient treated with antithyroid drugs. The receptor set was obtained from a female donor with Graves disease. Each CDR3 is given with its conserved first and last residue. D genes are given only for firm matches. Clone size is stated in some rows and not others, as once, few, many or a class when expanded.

CDR3 protein: CASSWGRQETQYF
CDR3 DNA: TGTGCCAGCAGCTGGGGGAGACAAGAGACCCAGTACTTC
clone size: -
D gene: -
V gene: TRBV7-2
J gene: TRBJ2-5

CDR3 protein: CASSLAVRRDRRTYEQYF
CDR3 DNA: TGTGCCAGCAGCTTAGCTGTGAGGAGGGACAGGCGGACCTACGAGCAGTACTTC
clone size: -
D gene: TRBD1
V gene: TRBV7-9
J gene: TRBJ2-7

CDR3 protein: CASSKGLAGAIEDTGELFF
CDR3 DNA: TGTGCCAGCAGTAAAGGACTAGCGGGAGCAATCGAGGACACCGGGGAGCTGTTTTTT
clone size: many
D gene: TRBD2
V gene: TRBV27
J gene: TRBJ2-2

CDR3 protein: CASSQGLAGVSGELFF
CDR3 DNA: TGTGCCAGCAGCCAAGGACTAGCGGGAGTGAGCGGGGAGCTGTTTTTT
clone size: many
D gene: TRBD2
V gene: TRBV3-1
J gene: TRBJ2-2

CDR3 protein: CAVTLFTGELFF
CDR3 DNA: TGTGCCGTCACCCTTTTTACCGGGGAGCTGTTTTTT
clone size: -
D gene: -
V gene: TRBV6-1
J gene: TRBJ2-2

CDR3 protein: CSARLRLASTYNEQFF
CDR3 DNA: TGCAGTGCTAGATTAAGACTAGCGAGTACCTACAATGAGCAGTTCTTC
clone size: few
D gene: TRBD2
V gene: TRBV20-1
J gene: TRBJ2-1

CDR3 protein: CASSRGGADTGELFF
CDR3 DNA: TGTGCCAGCAGCAGAGGAGGGGCCGACACCGGGGAGCTGTTTTTT
clone size: many
D gene: -
V gene: TRBV12-3/TRBV12-4
J gene: TRBJ2-2

CDR3 protein: CASSTGTSGSYPFYEQYF
CDR3 DNA: TGTGCCAGCAGCACCGGGACTAGCGGGAGTTATCCTTTCTACGAGCAGTACTTC
clone size: -
D gene: TRBD2
V gene: TRBV6-1
J gene: TRBJ2-7

CDR3 protein: CASSLDPPGYEQYF
CDR3 DNA: TGTGCCAGCAGCTTAGACCCACCCGGATACGAGCAGTACTTC
clone size: -
D gene: -
V gene: TRBV7-8
J gene: TRBJ2-7

CDR3 protein: CASSLTSGETEAFF
CDR3 DNA: TGTGCCAGCAGCCTGACCTCGGGGGAAACTGAAGCTTTCTTT
clone size: many
D gene: -
V gene: TRBV7-9
J gene: TRBJ1-1

CDR3 protein: CASSPTEYLREQYF
CDR3 DNA: TGTGCCAGCTCCCCTACAGAGTACCTACGAGAGCAGTACTTC
clone size: few
D gene: -
V gene: TRBV9
J gene: TRBJ2-7

CDR3 protein: CASSSPGGTQYF
CDR3 DNA: TGTGCCAGCAGCTCCCCTGGGGGGACCCAGTACTTC
clone size: few
D gene: -
V gene: TRBV6-4
J gene: TRBJ2-5

CDR3 protein: CASSADSSESYEQYF
CDR3 DNA: TGTGCCAGCAGTGCGGACTCTAGCGAATCCTACGAGCAGTACTTC
clone size: -
D gene: -
V gene: TRBV2
J gene: TRBJ2-7

CDR3 protein: CSASPRGSGSGANVLTF
CDR3 DNA: TGCAGTGCTAGCCCACGGGGGAGCGGGAGTGGGGCCAACGTCCTGACTTTC
clone size: -
D gene: TRBD2
V gene: TRBV20-1
J gene: TRBJ2-6

CDR3 protein: CASSLGDTSTDTQYF
CDR3 DNA: TGTGCCAGCAGCTTAGGGGATACTAGCACAGATACGCAGTATTTT
clone size: -
D gene: -
V gene: TRBV7-3
J gene: TRBJ2-3

CDR3 protein: CASSTLSGASYEQYF
CDR3 DNA: TGTGCCAGCAGCACCCTTAGCGGAGCCAGCTACGAGCAGTACTTC
clone size: few
D gene: -
V gene: TRBV7-6
J gene: TRBJ2-7

CDR3 protein: CASSAPTSGPTYEQYF
CDR3 DNA: TGTGCCAGCAGCGCCCCGACTAGCGGCCCAACCTACGAGCAGTACTTC
clone size: -
D gene: TRBD2
V gene: TRBV13
J gene: TRBJ2-7

CDR3 protein: CASSQGAGGNEQFF
CDR3 DNA: TGTGCCAGCAGCCAAGGGGCGGGAGGAAATGAGCAGTTCTTC
clone size: -
D gene: TRBD2
V gene: TRBV3-1
J gene: TRBJ2-1

CDR3 protein: CASSEGASTGQTEAFF
CDR3 DNA: TGTGCCAGCAGTGAGGGGGCTTCGACAGGGCAAACTGAAGCTTTCTTT
clone size: many
D gene: TRBD1
V gene: TRBV2
J gene: TRBJ1-1

CDR3 protein: CASSPRQVSEETQYF
CDR3 DNA: TGTGCCAGCAGTCCCCGACAGGTATCGGAAGAGACCCAGTACTTC
clone size: many
D gene: -
V gene: TRBV28
J gene: TRBJ2-5

CDR3 protein: CASSEEVTTPGEQYF
CDR3 DNA: TGTGCCAGCAGTGAAGAGGTGACAACCCCTGGCGAGCAGTACTTC
clone size: many
D gene: -
V gene: TRBV2
J gene: TRBJ2-7

CDR3 protein: CASSYGRGETQYF
CDR3 DNA: TGTGCCAGCAGTTATGGAAGGGGGGAGACCCAGTACTTC
clone size: many
D gene: -
V gene: TRBV6-5
J gene: TRBJ2-5

CDR3 protein: CASSHGLSGYEQYF
CDR3 DNA: TGCGCCAGCAGCCATGGACTATCCGGTTACGAGCAGTACTTC
clone size: -
D gene: -
V gene: TRBV4-1
J gene: TRBJ2-7

CDR3 protein: CASSLAGTGHETQYF
CDR3 DNA: TGTGCCAGCAGCCTAGCCGGGACAGGGCACGAGACCCAGTACTTC
clone size: many
D gene: TRBD1
V gene: TRBV11-2
J gene: TRBJ2-5

CDR3 protein: CASSLAPSTTEAFF
CDR3 DNA: TGTGCCAGCAGCTTAGCCCCAAGTACCACTGAAGCTTTCTTT
clone size: -
D gene: -
V gene: TRBV7-9
J gene: TRBJ1-1

CDR3 protein: CASSPSWTSGYEQYF
CDR3 DNA: TGTGCCAGCAGCCCATCGTGGACTAGTGGCTACGAGCAGTACTTC
clone size: few
D gene: TRBD2
V gene: TRBV3-1
J gene: TRBJ2-7

CDR3 protein: CASSPASWFMGHYSNQPQHF
CDR3 DNA: TGTGCCAGCAGTCCGGCGTCTTGGTTTATGGGGCACTATAGCAATCAGCCCCAGCATTTT
clone size: -
D gene: -
V gene: TRBV28
J gene: TRBJ1-5

CDR3 protein: CASSLTGGTYEQYF
CDR3 DNA: TGTGCCAGCAGTTTAACGGGAGGTACTTACGAGCAGTACTTC
clone size: many
D gene: TRBD2
V gene: TRBV28
J gene: TRBJ2-7

CDR3 protein: CASSLGLARAYEQYF
CDR3 DNA: TGCGCCAGCAGCTTGGGACTAGCGCGGGCCTACGAGCAGTACTTC
clone size: few
D gene: TRBD2
V gene: TRBV5-1
J gene: TRBJ2-7

CDR3 protein: CASSIGDSYEQYF
CDR3 DNA: TGTGCCAGCAGTATCGGCGATTCCTACGAGCAGTACTTC
clone size: many
D gene: -
V gene: TRBV5-1
J gene: TRBJ2-7

CDR3 protein: CSASRQVGEKLFF
CDR3 DNA: TGCAGTGCTAGTAGACAAGTAGGGGAAAAACTGTTTTTT
clone size: few
D gene: -
V gene: TRBV20-1
J gene: TRBJ1-4

CDR3 protein: CASSSGRTGMGEKLFF
CDR3 DNA: TGTGCCAGCAGCTCGGGGAGGACAGGGATGGGTGAAAAACTGTTTTTT
clone size: few
D gene: TRBD1
V gene: TRBV7-9
J gene: TRBJ1-4

CDR3 protein: CASSSWRQYF
CDR3 DNA: TGTGCCAGCAGTTCTTGGAGGCAGTACTTC
clone size: -
D gene: -
V gene: TRBV6-5
J gene: TRBJ2-7

CDR3 protein: CASSADSAYEQYF
CDR3 DNA: TGTGCCAGCAGCGCCGACAGCGCCTACGAGCAGTACTTC
clone size: many
D gene: -
V gene: TRBV7-9
J gene: TRBJ2-7

CDR3 protein: CSAGGRFGYEQYF
CDR3 DNA: TGCAGTGCCGGCGGCAGATTCGGGTACGAGCAGTACTTC
clone size: few
D gene: -
V gene: TRBV20-1
J gene: TRBJ2-7

CDR3 protein: CASSLDQMNTEAFF
CDR3 DNA: TGCGCCAGCAGCTTGGATCAAATGAACACTGAAGCTTTCTTT
clone size: many
D gene: -
V gene: TRBV5-1
J gene: TRBJ1-1

CDR3 protein: CTSTGRASLEGETQYF
CDR3 DNA: TGTACCAGCACCGGGCGAGCCAGCTTGGAGGGGGAGACCCAGTACTTC
clone size: -
D gene: -
V gene: TRBV5-5
J gene: TRBJ2-5

CDR3 protein: CASSLGVEVSETQYF
CDR3 DNA: TGTGCCAGCAGTTTAGGGGTAGAAGTGTCAGAGACCCAGTACTTC
clone size: many
D gene: -
V gene: TRBV28
J gene: TRBJ2-5

CDR3 protein: CASSPLGGGGETQYF
CDR3 DNA: TGTGCCAGCAGTCCCTTGGGGGGGGGAGGAGAGACCCAGTACTTC
clone size: -
D gene: TRBD2
V gene: TRBV12-3/TRBV12-4
J gene: TRBJ2-5

CDR3 protein: CASSWRAKGAGLGPGELFF
CDR3 DNA: TGTGCCAGCAGTTGGAGGGCGAAGGGGGCGGGTTTAGGCCCCGGGGAGCTGTTTTTT
clone size: -
D gene: -
V gene: TRBV28
J gene: TRBJ2-2

CDR3 protein: CSASKNRQTDTQYF
CDR3 DNA: TGCAGTGCTAGTAAGAACCGACAGACAGATACGCAGTATTTT
clone size: -
D gene: -
V gene: TRBV20-1
J gene: TRBJ2-3

CDR3 protein: CASSPPRTSGKYEQYF
CDR3 DNA: TGTGCCAGCAGCCCGCCTCGGACTAGCGGCAAATACGAGCAGTACTTC
clone size: many
D gene: TRBD2
V gene: TRBV7-2
J gene: TRBJ2-7

CDR3 protein: CSASTGWTEAFF
CDR3 DNA: TGCAGTGCTTCGACAGGGTGGACTGAAGCTTTCTTT
clone size: many
D gene: TRBD1
V gene: TRBV20-1
J gene: TRBJ1-1

CDR3 protein: CASSFGEGTDTQYF
CDR3 DNA: TGTGCCAGCAGTTTTGGGGAGGGCACAGATACGCAGTATTTT
clone size: -
D gene: -
V gene: TRBV12-3/TRBV12-4
J gene: TRBJ2-3

CDR3 protein: CASSSPSSNQPQHF
CDR3 DNA: TGTGCCAGCAGTTCCCCGAGTAGCAATCAGCCCCAGCATTTT
clone size: many
D gene: -
V gene: TRBV28
J gene: TRBJ1-5

CDR3 protein: CASLELVGETQYF
CDR3 DNA: TGTGCCAGCCTGGAGCTAGTGGGAGAGACCCAGTACTTC
clone size: -
D gene: -
V gene: TRBV6-2/TRBV6-3
J gene: TRBJ2-5

CDR3 protein: CASSQVKANTGELFF
CDR3 DNA: TGCGCCAGCAGCCAAGTGAAGGCAAACACCGGGGAGCTGTTTTTT
clone size: -
D gene: -
V gene: TRBV4-1
J gene: TRBJ2-2

CDR3 protein: CSACGTPKSTDTQYF
CDR3 DNA: TGCAGTGCTTGCGGGACTCCTAAGAGCACAGATACGCAGTATTTT
clone size: -
D gene: -
V gene: TRBV20-1
J gene: TRBJ2-3

CDR3 protein: CASSPTSGRAYEQYF
CDR3 DNA: TGCGCCAGCAGCCCGACTAGCGGGAGGGCCTACGAGCAGTACTTC
clone size: many
D gene: TRBD2
V gene: TRBV5-1
J gene: TRBJ2-7

CDR3 protein: CASSLSSGTTRNEQFF
CDR3 DNA: TGTGCCAGCAGCCTCTCTTCTGGGACTACGAGAAATGAGCAGTTCTTC
clone size: -
D gene: TRBD2
V gene: TRBV7-9
J gene: TRBJ2-1

CDR3 protein: CSVQTGDSNQPQHF
CDR3 DNA: TGCAGCGTGCAGACAGGGGATAGCAATCAGCCCCAGCATTTT
clone size: many
D gene: TRBD1
V gene: TRBV29-1
J gene: TRBJ1-5